The 8 T cell receptor beta chains presented below share a single source sample, sequenced in a study of T cells after yellow fever vaccination. MiXCR, applied by TCRdb to the 5' RACE reads, yields one record per CDR3 protein. The table has hundreds of thousands of distinct CDR3 sequences, approximately 13% seen once. The sample consisted of PBMCs, taken on the day of the yellow fever booster vaccination. The receptors derive from a man aged 30 to 45 who received the YFV17D yellow fever vaccine.

V usage is TRBV5-1 and J usage is TRBJ2-4; D remains ambiguous. Germline lookup yields CDR1 SGHRS and CDR2 YFSETQ. V was pared by 4 bases and J by 5 bases, with 10 bases between. The CDR3 covers 13 residues. CDR3 protein: CASSPVVQNIQYF. As DNA, the CDR3 is TGCGCCAGCAGCCCAGTGGTACAAAACATTCAGTACTTC.

The CDR3 nucleotides read TGTGCCAGCAGCTTCTTGTCCCAGAACTACGAGCAGTACTTC. As protein: CASSFLSQNYEQYF. V and J are TRBV7-2 and TRBJ2-7; D is ambiguous. Germline CDR1 is SGHTA and CDR2 is FQGNSA. The CDR3 runs 14 residues. The ends were cut back, 3 bases at V and 3 bases at J, with 12 bases in the middle.

The chain joins TRBV18 to TRBJ2-1; 12 bases match TRBD1. The V segment lost 4 bases and the J segment 8 bases; nucleotides outside the gene matches: 12. CDR3 size: 17 residues. Germline V gene data show CDR1 as KGHSH and CDR2 as LQKENI. CDR3 region: CASSQEIGTGGTYEQFF. Written as DNA, the CDR3 is TGTGCCAGCTCACAAGAGATCGGGACAGGGGGCACCTATGAGCAGTTCTTC.

This clonotype showed up just a few times. The chain is built from TRBV10-3 and TRBJ2-2; no firm D call. Deletions cut 5 bases from V and 7 bases from J, with 5 bases between. Germline loops: CDR1 ENHRY, CDR2 SYGVKD. This CDR3 spans 11 amino acids. The CDR3 loop reads CAISIGGELFF. CDR3 nucleotides: TGTGCCATCAGTATAGGCGGGGAGCTGTTTTTT.

This clonotype came up many times. The rearrangement uses TRBV20-1 and TRBJ2-7, with TRBD2 as a possible D gene (6 bases). The V gene's germline CDR1 is DFQATT and CDR2 SNEGSKA (reference sequence). This CDR3 spans 15 amino acids. Trimming took off 0 bases at V and 3 bases at J, with 15 bases between the two ends. CDR3 in amino acids: CSARDRRGSYYEQYF. The CDR3 DNA follows: TGCAGTGCTAGAGATCGGCGGGGTAGTTACTACGAGCAGTACTTC.

This clonotype appeared many times. The chain couples TRBV23-1 to TRBJ2-1; no reliable D call. TRBV23-1 is placed among ORFs of uncertain function. The CDR3 contains 14 residues. Trimming took off 2 bases at V and 10 bases at J, with 15 bases between the two ends. CDR3 in DNA: TGCGCCAGCAGTCAACAGGATCAAGTGAGGGAGCAGTTCTTC. Its protein product is CASSQQDQVREQFF.

This clonotype was counted a few times. This chain uses TRBV29-1 with TRBJ2-7, with TRBD2 identical over 7 bases. This CDR3 comprises 11 residues. CDR1 is SQVTM and CDR2 is ANQGSEA in the germline V gene. V gave up 8 bases and J gave up 9 bases; unmatched junction bases: 10. This CDR3 reads CSYWEGSGQYF. In nucleotides, the CDR3 is TGCAGCTACTGGGAGGGTTCCGGGCAGTACTTC.

The rearrangement uses TRBV10-3 and TRBJ2-1; TRBD1 aligns across 11 bases. CDR1 and CDR2 (germline): ENHRY, SYGVKD. V shed 4 bases and J 7 bases; nucleotides not matched to a gene: 6. This CDR3 region has 15 residues. As DNA, the CDR3 is TGTGCCATCAGTGGAGGACAGGGGGCGGAGAATGAGCAGTTCTTC. Encoded protein: CAISGGQGAENEQFF.